Here is one TCR beta chain with its context. This clone was detected a few times. What this receptor recognizes is not known. The input lacks base qualities; no much larger clone sits a single base away. The time point tag for this specimen amounts to: blood from clinic visit 5 months post-surgery; TSC patient then seizure free. The surgery cases that showed the highest brain T cell transcript signatures were chosen for TCR beta chain sequencing of brain tissue, and of blood when it was available. Patients had been treated with at least one anti-epileptic drug before surgery. TCR-sequenced patients were children with drug-resistant epilepsy due to tuberous sclerosis complex, focal cortical dysplasia, Rasmussen encephalitis or hemimegalencephaly. The Monarch genomic DNA purification kit was used to extract bulk genomic DNA from unsorted brain tissue and whole blood. TCR beta chain sequences were generated from genomic DNA using the immunoSEQ assay. The original methods were these. CDR3 sequences that did not begin with the conserved framework cysteine at position 104 were removed by hand. To get clonality, the normalized Shannon's Diversity Index was subtracted from one, giving values from 0 (maximal diversity) to 1 (oligoclonal). Chi-squared comparison-of-proportions tests assessed whether the same CDR3 differed in frequency between samples, such as brain versus blood. Public clonotypes were identified through searches of immuneACCESS, and similarity to known antiviral clonotypes was evaluated with the VDJdb browser. Entries here come from immuneACCESS through TCRdb and include only in-frame sequences with V and J called. Some clones fail to appear in such tables; in the studies checked, an unresolved V gene covers under half of the shortfall, and the cause of the remainder is unknown. D and trimming come from the DNA, and the V and J calls and clone size come from that table. In this sample the table shows 340,000 or so clones, over 90% of which occur a single time. The ten most abundant clones make up around 6% of the sample.

This specimen belongs to a study of brain T cells in children with intractable seizures (dated by TCRdb to 2020 to 2023). Broadly, across the study: Resected brain tissue from 45 to 60 pediatric epilepsy surgery cases was first screened for immune gene transcripts using a NanoString immunology panel. Among the approximately twelve selected surgery cases, pre-surgery blood was additionally sequenced for eight, leaving four cases with brain tissue only.

CDR3 length: 15 amino acids, cysteine to phenylalanine. Kept here is only the CDR3 DNA, which spans 45 bases and is read in frame from base 1. Trimming at the junction amounts to 2 bases on V and 0 bases on J, and the germline ends lie 7 bases apart. Reading the germline V gene gives CDR1 SNHLY and CDR2 FYNNEI. Points the paper makes about the study in general: Because sequencing depth differed between pre- and post-surgery blood, the absence of clones from the pre-surgery sample may reflect undersampling. Viral specificity was inferred only from CDR3 sequence similarity, and patients' HCMV serostatus was unknown.

The sample consisted of peripheral blood, taken approximately 5 months after surgery. The TCR originated in a boy less than two years old with tuberous sclerosis and intractable seizures. The sequence is built from TRBV2 and TRBJ2-2; the D gene identity is not certain. The CDR3 loop reads CASSEIRANTGELFF. The nucleotides read TGTGCCAGCAGTGAAATTCGGGCGAACACCGGGGAGCTGTTTTTT.